One sample yielded the 5 T cell receptor beta chains listed below, sequenced in a study of blood T cells in healthy people across ages. Combining a sample-barcoded 5' primer with a J-beta primer mix, a second PCR ran for roughly 6 to 12 cycles. TCRdb called the 5' RACE reads again in MiXCR, with one record for every CDR3 protein. The sample has 750,000 to 850,000 distinct CDR3 sequences, 20% to 25% seen once. In addition, the sample was reused for a study of T cells of mothers and their children.

Input material: blood. Every receptor here comes from a boy aged 5-17 years in good health.

The chain uses TRBV14 and TRBJ2-5; 9 bases fit TRBD2. The J call may be in error: the DNA end matches TRBJ2-7 better. The CDR3 totals 15 residues. Germline CDR1 and CDR2: SGHDN and FVKESK. CDR3 region: CASRETSGPANEQYF. The CDR3 coding sequence is TGTGCCAGCAGGGAAACTAGCGGGCCAGCCAACGAGCAGTACTTC.

V gene TRBV5-1 combines with J gene TRBJ2-1, with unresolved D. V lost 3 bases and J 2 bases, leaving 9 bases between the germline ends. This CDR3 comprises 14 residues. Per the germline V gene, CDR1 is SGHRS and CDR2 is YFSETQ. The CDR3 loop is CASSWQDPYNEQFF. In DNA form, the CDR3 reads TGCGCCAGCAGCTGGCAGGATCCCTACAATGAGCAGTTCTTC.

This clonotype showed up many times. V and J are TRBV7-2 and TRBJ2-2; D might be TRBD2 (6 bases). The CDR3 contains 15 residues. From germline, CDR1 is SGHTA and CDR2 FQGNSA. Trimming stripped 5 bases from V and 2 bases from J, with 12 bases between. CDR3: CASSRGGINTGELFF. The CDR3 bases are TGTGCCAGCAGCCGCGGCGGGATTAACACCGGGGAGCTGTTTTTT.

This clonotype showed up just a few times. J is TRBJ1-6 and V is TRBV7-2, with D possibly TRBD1 on 6 matching bases. Looked up from germline, CDR1 is SGHTA and CDR2 is FQGNSA. The CDR3 extends over 16 amino acids. Trimming took off 2 bases at V and 1 base at J, with 9 bases between the two ends. CDR3 in amino acids: CASSLQGPSYNSPLHF. CDR3 nucleotides: TGTGCCAGCAGCTTACAGGGGCCATCCTATAATTCACCCCTCCACTTT.

This clonotype was recorded a few times. This chain connects TRBV28 to TRBJ2-5; D call uncertain. TRBJ2-1 explains the end of the DNA better; the J call may be wrong. The CDR3 is 13 amino acids. Germline CDR1 MDHEN, CDR2 SYDVKM. CDR3 loop: CASSPVWLEEQFF. DNA for the CDR3: TGTGCCAGCAGCCCAGTTTGGTTGGAGGAGCAGTTCTTC.